This T cell receptor (beta chain) derives from a study of blood T cell repertoires in COVID-19. Germline CDR1 SGHTA, CDR2 FQGTGA. This CDR3 comprises 13 residues. V was pared by 5 bases and J by 2 bases, with 7 bases between. This clone was observed a single time. As processed by the authors: From reference gene primer amplification, estimates of nucleated cell counts were derived. Clones were sequenced by immunoSEQ multiplex PCR, and TCRdb holds only the in-frame ones, with some missing. V and J calls and clone size are as listed in that table; D and trimming were resolved from the DNA. The table has about 250,000 clones, around 86% seen once.

Sample: PBMCs or T cells enriched from blood (not recorded which). The receptor comes from a man aged 18 to 29 who had recovered from COVID-19. V is TRBV7-3 and J is TRBJ2-1; the D gene is possibly TRBD2 (5 bases). As DNA, the CDR3 is TGTGCCAGCAGCCCCGGGACCTACAATGAGCAGTTCTTC. Its protein is CASSPGTYNEQFF.